These T cell receptor beta chains were read from a single sample in a study of shared clonotypes between healthy human individuals. Assay used: immunoSEQ multiplex PCR; TCRdb lists only in-frame clones, some missing. The data hold roughly 500,000 clones, with almost 97% observed a single time. Sequencing input: naive CD4+ T cells sorted from blood. Every receptor here comes from a woman in her thirties in good health. The CDR3 runs from the conserved cysteine through the conserved F or W. A D gene is named only where the DNA matches it firmly. A clone size is listed for some rows: how often the clone was seen (once, few, many), or a class if it is expanded.

clone size: .; D gene: TRBD2; V gene: TRBV28; J gene: TRBJ2-5; CDR3 protein: CASSQTSGSGETQYF; CDR3 DNA: TGTGCCAGCAGCCAAACTAGCGGGAGTGGGGAGACCCAGTACTTC
clone size: .; D gene: .; V gene: TRBV5-1; J gene: TRBJ2-2; CDR3 protein: CASSLTEPTGELFF; CDR3 DNA: TGCGCCAGCAGCTTGACCGAGCCCACCGGGGAGCTGTTTTTT
clone size: .; D gene: TRBD1; V gene: TRBV19; J gene: TRBJ2-2; CDR3 protein: CASSATSTGTYTGELFF; CDR3 DNA: TGTGCCAGTAGTGCCACCTCGACAGGGACGTACACCGGGGAGCTGTTTTTT
clone size: .; D gene: .; V gene: TRBV28; J gene: TRBJ1-3; CDR3 protein: CASSLVGQGDGNTIYF; CDR3 DNA: TGTGCCAGCAGTTTAGTCGGGCAGGGTGATGGAAACACCATATATTTT
clone size: .; D gene: TRBD2; V gene: TRBV5-4; J gene: TRBJ2-5; CDR3 protein: CASSLTSGRAKETQYF; CDR3 DNA: TGTGCCAGCAGCTTGACGAGCGGGAGGGCGAAAGAGACCCAGTACTTC
clone size: .; D gene: TRBD1; V gene: TRBV5-6; J gene: TRBJ1-1; CDR3 protein: CASSRDRRNTEAFF; CDR3 DNA: TGTGCCAGCAGCCGGGACAGGAGGAACACTGAAGCTTTCTTT
clone size: .; D gene: .; V gene: TRBV19; J gene: TRBJ2-5; CDR3 protein: CASSITLTETQYF; CDR3 DNA: TGTGCCAGTAGTATAACTCTGACAGAGACCCAGTACTTC
clone size: .; D gene: .; V gene: TRBV18; J gene: TRBJ2-7; CDR3 protein: CASSSEADPNIF; CDR3 DNA: TGTGCCAGCTCATCAGAAGCCGATCCAAATATTTTT
clone size: once; D gene: TRBD2; V gene: TRBV28; J gene: TRBJ2-1; CDR3 protein: CASSPGGIAGDGEQFF; CDR3 DNA: TGTGCCAGCAGTCCCGGCGGGATAGCGGGAGACGGTGAGCAGTTCTTC
clone size: .; D gene: TRBD1; V gene: TRBV11-2; J gene: TRBJ2-7; CDR3 protein: CASSFQQGSEQYF; CDR3 DNA: TGTGCCAGCAGCTTCCAACAGGGGAGTGAGCAGTACTTC
clone size: .; D gene: TRBD2; V gene: TRBV27; J gene: TRBJ2-1; CDR3 protein: CASTWTSPYNEQFF; CDR3 DNA: TGTGCCAGTACCTGGACTAGCCCCTACAATGAGCAGTTCTTC